A single sample gave rise to the 8 T cell receptor beta chains below, sequenced in a study of blood T cell repertoires in COVID-19 (dated by TCRdb to about 2020). Libraries were constructed by the immunoSEQ multiplex PCR assay. Sourced from immuneACCESS, this table was stored by TCRdb with only in-frame sequences that have V and J called. A share of the clones is absent; for the studies checked, an unresolved V gene accounts for under half, and the remainder has no known explanation. Across this sample there are 270,000 or so clones, with more than 70% seen only once. Jointly, the top ten make up roughly 1.2% of the sample. Sequencing was done on a sample of PBMCs or T cells enriched from blood (not recorded which). These receptor sequences come from a woman between 35 and 50 years old with acute COVID-19.

For the CDR3, the DNA is TGTGCCAGCACGGGACAGGACTACGAGCAGTACGTC. This gives the protein CASTGQDYEQYV. The chain has TRBV21-1 and TRBJ2-7; TRBD1 is the table's D call, not checked against the DNA. TRBV21-1 is given as a pseudogene. The CDR3 has 12 amino acids.

CDR3 nucleotides: TGTGCCAGCAGCTTGGGGGACAGGGAGAATGAAAAACTGTTTTTT. Encoded protein: CASSLGDRENEKLFF. The chain carries TRBV5-4 and TRBJ1-4, with 9 bases that match TRBD1. Germline V CDR1 and CDR2: SGHNT, YYREEE (reference sequence). The CDR3 spans 15 residues. The V gene end was trimmed by 0 bases and the J gene end by 5 bases; junction bases not matched to a gene: 2.

Turning to this clone: Additional DNA sequences in this sample encode the identical CDR3. The V and J genes are TRBV18 and TRBJ1-4, with 9 nucleotides matching TRBD1. Trimming cost V 0 bases and J 4 bases; bases outside gene matches: 0. This CDR3 has 15 residues. Germline-derived CDR1 and CDR2 are KGHSH and LQKENI. For the CDR3, the DNA is TGTGCCAGCTCACCACCGGGACAGGGTAATGAAAAACTGTTTTTT. Amino acid sequence: CASSPPGQGNEKLFF.

The V gene is TRBV5-1, the J gene TRBJ1-1; 7 bases fit TRBD1. Germline assignment: CDR1 SGHRS and CDR2 YFSETQ. The CDR3 has 17 amino acids. The V segment lost 2 bases and the J segment 0 bases; nucleotides outside the gene matches: 10. CDR3 sequence (DNA): TGCGCCAGCAGCTTCGTGACAGGGACGGGAGTGAACACTGAAGCTTTCTTT. Residues: CASSFVTGTGVNTEAFF. The whole variable domain, filled in from reference TRBV5-1 and TRBJ1-1, reads KAGVTQTPRYLIKTRGQQVTLSCSPISGHRSVSWYQQTPGQGLQFLFEYFSETQRNKGNFPGRFSGRQFSNSRSEMNVSTLELGDSALYLCASSFVTGTGVNTEAFFGQGTRLTVV.

This clone was recorded once. CDR3 coding DNA: TGTGCCAGCAGTTTGGTCGGAGGGAGTCCCCCCGCGAACACTGAAGCTTTCTTT. Residues: CASSLVGGSPPANTEAFF. V is TRBV27 and J is TRBJ1-1; D not resolved. CDR3 length: 18 amino acids. The germline V and J ends were trimmed by 3 bases and 1 base, with 21 bases remaining between them. Germline V gene data show CDR1 as MNHEY and CDR2 as SMNVEV (reference sequence).

This chain joins TRBV27 and TRBJ1-5, with D unresolved. The CDR3 runs to 13 residues. V lost 3 bases and J 6 bases, leaving 9 bases between the germline ends. Germline-derived CDR1 and CDR2 are MNHEY and SMNVEV (reference sequence). The CDR3 nucleotides read TGTGCCAGCAGTTTCGGGTACGGTCAGCCCCAGCATTTT. Protein product: CASSFGYGQPQHF.

The rearrangement joins TRBV2 to TRBJ1-2; possibly TRBD1 for D (5 bases). The ends were cut back, 0 bases at V and 8 bases at J, with 10 bases in the middle. CDR1 is SNHLY and CDR2 is FYNNEI in the germline V gene. The CDR3 covers 13 residues. The CDR3 loop reads CASSEAPQGGYTF. The CDR3 DNA reads TGTGCCAGCAGTGAAGCGCCGCAGGGAGGCTACACCTTC.

The chain has TRBV4-1 and TRBJ1-2, with a possible D match to TRBD1 (5 bases). In germline, CDR1 is MGHRA, CDR2 YSYEKL. The CDR3 is 17 residues long. V lost 1 base, J lost 3 bases, and 18 bases lay in between. The CDR3 is CASSQGWGGVGDYGYTF. The DNA of the CDR3 is TGCGCCAGCAGCCAAGGGTGGGGCGGGGTTGGCGACTATGGCTACACCTTC.